The clone carrying this T cell receptor beta chain has only a few counts. Germline V lookup: CDR1 MGHRA, CDR2 YSYEKL. The junction had 3 bases not matched to a gene; V was cut back by 4 bases and J by 4 bases. This CDR3 is 14 amino acids long. This entry belongs to a study of T-cell memory formation after mild COVID-19. One entry per CDR3 protein, called by TCRdb with MiXCR from the 5' RACE reads. The sample has roughly 320,000 distinct CDR3 sequences, 25% to 30% seen once; the top ten hold roughly 14%. The clonotype comes from an adult woman who had mild COVID-19 (a few samples of this study predate the infection). Cell type and time point are not known. The chain joins TRBV4-1 to TRBJ1-3; 8 bases line up with TRBD1. The source material was PBMCs or a T cell subset sorted from them (not recorded which). This CDR3 is CASSLGTGGNTIYF. DNA of the CDR3: TGCGCCAGCAGCCTCGGGACAGGAGGAAACACCATATATTTT.